A selection of T cell receptor beta chains follows, all from one sample in a study of control samples from healthy donors and cancer patients. Measured with immunoSEQ multiplex PCR; TCRdb has only the in-frame clones, and not every one. The repertoire holds around 83,000 clones, approximately 93% seen once, with around 1.3% in the top ten. The source material was PBMCs. All receptors derive from a woman aged 40 to 49 with lung cancer. Both conserved end residues are part of each CDR3. D genes are given only for firm matches. Not every row has a clone size; where given, it reads once, few, many or a size class.

size | D | length | J | V | DNA | CDR3
- | - | 14 | TRBJ1-4 | TRBV18 | TGTGCCAGCTCCCCTTCGAGGGCGGGTGAAAAACTGTTTTTT | CASSPSRAGEKLFF
- | - | 11 | TRBJ2-5 | TRBV2 | TGTGCCAGCAGTGTGGTAGAGACCCAGTACTTC | CASSVVETQYF
- | - | 17 | TRBJ2-5 | TRBV19 | TGTGCCAGTAGTATTATCGCCATTGTCGAGAGGCTAGAGACCCAGTACTTC | CASSIIAIVERLETQYF
- | - | 13 | TRBJ2-1 | TRBV5-8 | TGTGCCAGCAGCTTAGGAGGGTTAGGTTCGGAGTTCTTC | CASSLGGLGSEFF
- | TRBD2 | 16 | TRBJ2-2 | TRBV11-2 | TGTGCCAGCAGCCAAGACGGGCGCGGGGGGGATGGGGAGCTGTTTTTT | CASSQDGRGGDGELFF
- | TRBD1 | 15 | TRBJ2-7 | TRBV4-1 | TGCGCCAGCAGCCAGGCACAGGGGGCTGGCTACGAGCAGTACTTC | CASSQAQGAGYEQYF
- | TRBD1 | 15 | TRBJ2-7 | TRBV27 | TGTGCCAGCAGTACGACGACAGGGTCCTCCTACGAGCAGTACTTC | CASSTTTGSSYEQYF
- | - | 12 | TRBJ1-1 | TRBV5-6 | TGTGCCAGCAGCTTGGGGCGTAATGAAGCTTTCTTT | CASSLGRNEAFF
- | TRBD2 | 13 | TRBJ2-1 | TRBV19 | TGTGCCAGTACGCGGGGGGCGTTGAATGAGCAGTTCTTC | CASTRGALNEQFF
- | - | 13 | TRBJ2-7 | TRBV12-3/TRBV12-4 | TGTGCCAGCACTTCAGGGAAAGAATACGAGCGGTACTTC | CASTSGKEYERYF
- | - | 15 | TRBJ2-2 | TRBV28 | TGTGCCAGCAGTTTCCGCGGGGTGAGGACCGGGGAGCTGTTTTTT | CASSFRGVRTGELFF
- | TRBD1 | 19 | TRBJ2-7 | TRBV30 | TGTGCCTGGAGCGGTCTCCGGGACAGGGGATGGCCCCCGAGGTATGAGCAGTACTTC | CAWSGLRDRGWPPRYEQYF
once | - | 14 | TRBJ1-1 | TRBV27 | TGTGCCAGCAGTTTAATAGGACCCGGGGCTGAAGCTTTCTTT | CASSLIGPGAEAFF
- | - | 12 | TRBJ2-7 | TRBV5-1 | TGCGCCAGCAGCTTCGGCAGCTACGAGCAGTACTTC | CASSFGSYEQYF
few | - | 14 | TRBJ1-2 | TRBV2 | TGTGCCAGCAGTGATTCCAGACAGGTCTACCCCTACACCTTC | CASSDSRQVYPYTF
- | TRBD2 | 15 | TRBJ2-1 | TRBV7-9 | TGTGCCAGCAGCTTCGCGGGCGGGGGGGCGAATGAGCAGTTCTTC | CASSFAGGGANEQFF
- | - | 18 | TRBJ2-1 | TRBV10-3 | TGTGCCATCAGTGAACCGGGGGCCAGGCAATTCTCCTACAATGAGCAGTTCTTC | CAISEPGARQFSYNEQFF